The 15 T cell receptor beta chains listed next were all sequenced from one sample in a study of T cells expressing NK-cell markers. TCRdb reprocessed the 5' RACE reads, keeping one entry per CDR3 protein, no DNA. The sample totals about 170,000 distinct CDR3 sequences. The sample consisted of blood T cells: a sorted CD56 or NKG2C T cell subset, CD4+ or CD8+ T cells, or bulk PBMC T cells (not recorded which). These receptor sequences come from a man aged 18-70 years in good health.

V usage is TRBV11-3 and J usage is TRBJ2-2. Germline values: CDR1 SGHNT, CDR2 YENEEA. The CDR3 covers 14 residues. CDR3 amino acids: CASSHSNFAGELFF.

The CDR3 here is CASSVVGGGLTGELFF. The chain links TRBV9 to TRBJ2-2; lacking DNA, the TRBD1 call made by TCRdb goes unchecked. Per germline, CDR1 SGDLS and CDR2 YYNGEE. CDR3 length equals 16 residues.

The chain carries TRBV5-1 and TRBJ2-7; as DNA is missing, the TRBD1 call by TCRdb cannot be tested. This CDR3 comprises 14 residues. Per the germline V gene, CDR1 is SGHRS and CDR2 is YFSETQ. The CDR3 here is CASSPSQGAEEQYF.

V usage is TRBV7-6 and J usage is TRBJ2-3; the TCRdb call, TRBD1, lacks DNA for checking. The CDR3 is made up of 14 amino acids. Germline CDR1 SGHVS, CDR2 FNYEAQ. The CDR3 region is CASSARQGTDTQYF.

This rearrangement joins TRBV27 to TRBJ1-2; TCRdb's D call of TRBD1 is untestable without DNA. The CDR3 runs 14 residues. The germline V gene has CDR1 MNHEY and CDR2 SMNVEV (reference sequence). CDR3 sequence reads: CASSSTDRGNGYTF.

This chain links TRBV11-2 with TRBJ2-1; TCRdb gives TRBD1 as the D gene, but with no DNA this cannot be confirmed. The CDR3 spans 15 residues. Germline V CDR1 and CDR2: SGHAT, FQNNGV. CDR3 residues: CASSLVTGQPKGQFF.

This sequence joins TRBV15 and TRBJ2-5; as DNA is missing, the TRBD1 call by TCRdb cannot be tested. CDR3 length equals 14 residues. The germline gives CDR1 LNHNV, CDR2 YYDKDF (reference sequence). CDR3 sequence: CATSRAGIQETQYF.

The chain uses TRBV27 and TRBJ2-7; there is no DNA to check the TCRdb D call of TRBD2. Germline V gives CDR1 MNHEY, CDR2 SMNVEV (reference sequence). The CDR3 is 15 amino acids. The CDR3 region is CASSPLPPGRYEQYF.

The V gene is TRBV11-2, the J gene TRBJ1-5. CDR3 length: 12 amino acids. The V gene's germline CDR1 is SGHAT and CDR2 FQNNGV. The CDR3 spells CASSSGNQPQHF.

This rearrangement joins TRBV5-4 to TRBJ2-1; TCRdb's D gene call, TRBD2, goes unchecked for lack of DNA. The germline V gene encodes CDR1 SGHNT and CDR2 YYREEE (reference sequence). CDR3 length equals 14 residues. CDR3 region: CASSLWTSGDEQFF.

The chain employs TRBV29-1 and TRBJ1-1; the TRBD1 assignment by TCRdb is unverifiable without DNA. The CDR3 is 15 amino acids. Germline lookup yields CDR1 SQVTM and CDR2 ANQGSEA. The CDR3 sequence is CSVEVPWALNTEAFF.

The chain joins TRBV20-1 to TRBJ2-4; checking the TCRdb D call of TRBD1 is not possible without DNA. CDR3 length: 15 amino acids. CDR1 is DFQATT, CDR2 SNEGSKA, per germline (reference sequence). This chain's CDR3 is CSARDLGTRESIQYF.

The CDR3 sequence: CASSLERTNTGELFF. V usage is TRBV5-6 and J usage is TRBJ2-2. CDR1 and CDR2 (germline): SGHDT, YYEEEE. This CDR3 region has 15 residues.

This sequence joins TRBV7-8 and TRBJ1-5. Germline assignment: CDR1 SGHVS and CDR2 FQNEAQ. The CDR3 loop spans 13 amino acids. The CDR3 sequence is CASSSEGNQPQHF.

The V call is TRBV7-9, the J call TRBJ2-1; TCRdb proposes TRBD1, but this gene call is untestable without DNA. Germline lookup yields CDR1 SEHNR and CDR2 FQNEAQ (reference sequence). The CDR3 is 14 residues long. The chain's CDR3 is CASSSRQGQLVRFF.